This T cell receptor beta chain comes out of a study of cytomegalovirus exposure and HLA in healthy donors. There were likely unrecorded immune exposures, though donors were nominally healthy when sampled. Study-wide results and caveats: The availability of immune exposure information extended only to CMV serostatus. The likely explanation for a cluster of highly shared sequence variants was sequencing artifact. The Asian-associated ancestry cluster reportedly had fewer N-insertions than the roughly 720-donor mean in a later analysis.

Primers: 60 Vbeta forward and 13 Jbeta reverse. Only in-frame clones appear in the TCRdb table, and some are missing; sequencing was by immunoSEQ multiplex PCR. The data show about 130,000 clones, about two thirds seen once. Germline V CDR1 and CDR2: SEHNR, FQNEAQ (reference sequence). This CDR3 has 16 residues. This clone was detected a few times. What it binds is not known. One end of the junction fails to match germline, which may point to a read error. The source material was PBMCs. V and J are TRBV7-9 and TRBJ2-7, with 12 bases lining up with TRBD2. The TCR was taken from a woman aged 55 to 70 in good health and CMV-seropositive. The CDR3 reads CSSSLGASGGAYEQYF. For the CDR3, the DNA is TGTTCCAGCAGCTTAGGAGCTAGCGGGGGGGCTTACGAGCAGTACTTC.